This record covers a single T cell receptor (beta chain). Antigen: not known. The sample originates from a study of cytomegalovirus exposure and HLA in healthy donors. The repertoire was sequenced with immunoSEQ multiplex PCR; TCRdb's copy has only in-frame clones and lacks some. The profile shows about 160,000 clones, about 90% of them singletons. Findings and limits, study-wide: Most TCR sequences were uncommon, yet certain public TCRs appeared in many donors.

Germline V gene lookup returns CDR1 SGHRS and CDR2 YFSETQ. V shed 0 bases, J shed 1 base, and the junction held 3 bases outside the gene matches. CDR3 length equals 15 residues. The V gene is TRBV5-1, the J gene TRBJ1-1; TRBD1 agrees at 7 bases. This TCR was recovered from a woman aged 18-30 years in good health and CMV-seropositive. The material sequenced was PBMCs. As DNA, the CDR3 is TGCGCCAGCAGCTTGGAGGACAGGACGAACACTGAAGCTTTCTTT. Translating it yields CASSLEDRTNTEAFF.